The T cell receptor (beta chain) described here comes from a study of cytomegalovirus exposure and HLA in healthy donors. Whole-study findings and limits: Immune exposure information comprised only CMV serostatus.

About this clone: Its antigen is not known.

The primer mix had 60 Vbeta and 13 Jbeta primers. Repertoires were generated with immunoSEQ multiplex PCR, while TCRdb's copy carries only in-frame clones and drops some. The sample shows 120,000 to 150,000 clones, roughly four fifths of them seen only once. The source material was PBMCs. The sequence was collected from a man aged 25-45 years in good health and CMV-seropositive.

The CDR3 nucleotides are TGTGCCAGCAGCCCCCAAGGACTAGCGTCCGAGACCCAGTACTTC. Translating gives CASSPQGLASETQYF. The genes are TRBV7-2 and TRBJ2-5; TRBD2 agrees at 9 bases. The trim removed 5 bases at V and 5 bases at J, leaving 9 bases unmatched. The CDR3 loop spans 15 amino acids. The germline CDR1 and CDR2 sequences are SGHTA and FQGNSA.